The sequence of this T cell receptor (beta chain) was determined in a study of cytomegalovirus exposure and HLA in healthy donors. Overall study: Genetic ancestry analysis placed about 80% of the roughly 400 donors that were genotyped in the Caucasian-associated cluster.

Points on this clone: What it binds is not known.

The PCR had 60 Vbeta and 13 Jbeta primers. The repertoire was sequenced with immunoSEQ multiplex PCR; TCRdb's copy has only in-frame clones and lacks some. This repertoire shows approximately 150,000 clones, 65% to 85% found once; its top ten account for more than 4%. Study-level results: Despite most TCR sequences being rare, some public TCRs occurred in many donors.

V was clipped by 5 bases and J by 7 bases; unmatched bases: 9. Germline CDR1 MDHEN, CDR2 SYDVKM. This CDR3 spans 15 amino acids. The V call is TRBV28, the J call TRBJ1-5, with 9 bases aligning to TRBD1. The receptor comes from a woman between 35 and 50 years old in good health and CMV-seropositive. Sequences were obtained from PBMCs. The CDR3 spells CASSLDRGGEQPQHF. The CDR3 nucleotides read TGTGCCAGCAGTCTGGACAGGGGAGGTGAACAGCCCCAGCATTTT.